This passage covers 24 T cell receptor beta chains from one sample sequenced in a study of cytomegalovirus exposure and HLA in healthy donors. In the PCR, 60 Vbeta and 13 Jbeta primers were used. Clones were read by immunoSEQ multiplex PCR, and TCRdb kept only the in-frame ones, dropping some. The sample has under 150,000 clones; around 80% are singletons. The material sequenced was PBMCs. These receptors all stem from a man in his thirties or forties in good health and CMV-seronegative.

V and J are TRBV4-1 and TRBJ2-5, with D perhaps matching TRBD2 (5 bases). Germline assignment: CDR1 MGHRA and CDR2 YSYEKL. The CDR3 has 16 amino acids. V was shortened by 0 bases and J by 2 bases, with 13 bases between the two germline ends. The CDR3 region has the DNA TGCGCCAGCAGCCAAGATCTAACGAGCGGTCAAGAGACCCAGTACTTC. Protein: CASSQDLTSGQETQYF.

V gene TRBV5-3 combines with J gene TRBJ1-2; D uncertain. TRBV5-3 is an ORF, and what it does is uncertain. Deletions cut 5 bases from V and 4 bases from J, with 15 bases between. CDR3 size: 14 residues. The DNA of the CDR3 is TGTGCCAGAAGTCTACGACACCCGGTCTATGGCTACACCTTC. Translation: CARSLRHPVYGYTF.

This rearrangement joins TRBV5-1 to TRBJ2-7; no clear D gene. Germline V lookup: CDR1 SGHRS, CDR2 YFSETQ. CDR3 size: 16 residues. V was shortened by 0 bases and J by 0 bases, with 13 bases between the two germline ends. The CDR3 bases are TGCGCCAGCAGCTTGGGTCCGGGTGTTACCTCCTACGAGCAGTACTTC. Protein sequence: CASSLGPGVTSYEQYF.

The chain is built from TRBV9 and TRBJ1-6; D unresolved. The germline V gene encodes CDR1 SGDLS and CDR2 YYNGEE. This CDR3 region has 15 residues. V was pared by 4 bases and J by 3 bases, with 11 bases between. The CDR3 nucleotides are TGTGCCAGCAGCTCTTCCGGTGGCTATAATTCACCCCTCCACTTT. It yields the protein CASSSSGGYNSPLHF.

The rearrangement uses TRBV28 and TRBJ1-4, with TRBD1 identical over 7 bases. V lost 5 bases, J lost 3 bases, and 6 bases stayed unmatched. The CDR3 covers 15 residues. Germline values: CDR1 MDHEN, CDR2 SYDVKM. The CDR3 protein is CASSTPGTANEKLFF. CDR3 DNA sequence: TGTGCCAGCAGTACTCCCGGGACAGCTAATGAAAAACTGTTTTTT.

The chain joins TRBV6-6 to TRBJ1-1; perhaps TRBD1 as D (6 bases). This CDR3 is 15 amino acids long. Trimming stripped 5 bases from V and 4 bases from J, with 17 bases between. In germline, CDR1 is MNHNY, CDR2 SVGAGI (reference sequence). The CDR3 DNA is TGTGCCAGCAGTACCCCGACGGGGGGCCGCACTGAAGCTTTCTTT. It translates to CASSTPTGGRTEAFF.

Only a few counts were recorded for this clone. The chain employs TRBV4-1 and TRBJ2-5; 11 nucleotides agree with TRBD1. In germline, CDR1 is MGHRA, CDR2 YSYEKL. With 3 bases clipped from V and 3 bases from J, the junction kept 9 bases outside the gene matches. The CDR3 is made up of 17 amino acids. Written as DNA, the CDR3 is TGCGCCAGCAGCCAGACACTTAGGGACAGGGGGGAAGAGACCCAGTACTTC. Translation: CASSQTLRDRGEETQYF.

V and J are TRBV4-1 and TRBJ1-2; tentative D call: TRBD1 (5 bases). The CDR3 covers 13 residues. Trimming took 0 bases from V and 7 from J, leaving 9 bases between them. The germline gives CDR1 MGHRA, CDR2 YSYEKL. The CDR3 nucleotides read TGCGCCAGCAGCCAAGAAGGGGCCGGTGGCTACACCTTC. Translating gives CASSQEGAGGYTF.

The CDR3, as DNA: TGCGCCAGCTCTCCGAGTGGTCCCACAGATACGCAGTATTTT. Amino acid sequence: CASSPSGPTDTQYF. The V gene is TRBV5-1, the J gene TRBJ2-3; D is undetermined. Looked up from germline, CDR1 is SGHRS and CDR2 is YFSETQ. The CDR3 is 14 residues long. Trimming removed 7 bases from V and 2 bases from J, with 14 bases in between.

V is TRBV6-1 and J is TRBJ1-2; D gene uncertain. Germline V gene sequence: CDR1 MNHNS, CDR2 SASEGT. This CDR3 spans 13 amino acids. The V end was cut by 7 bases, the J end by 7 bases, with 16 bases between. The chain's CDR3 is CASTPGGWGGYTF. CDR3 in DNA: TGTGCCAGCACCCCGGGAGGATGGGGTGGCTACACCTTC.

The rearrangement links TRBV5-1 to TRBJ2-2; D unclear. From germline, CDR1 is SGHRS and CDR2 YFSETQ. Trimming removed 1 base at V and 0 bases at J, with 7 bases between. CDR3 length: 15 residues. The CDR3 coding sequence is TGCGCCAGCAGCTTGTATCTAACGAACACCGGGGAGCTGTTTTTT. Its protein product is CASSLYLTNTGELFF.

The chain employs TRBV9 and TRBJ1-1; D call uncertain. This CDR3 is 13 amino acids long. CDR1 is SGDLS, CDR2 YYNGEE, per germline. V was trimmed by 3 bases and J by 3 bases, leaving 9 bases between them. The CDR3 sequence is CASSGTEYTEAFF. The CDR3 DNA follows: TGTGCCAGCAGCGGCACAGAGTACACTGAAGCTTTCTTT.

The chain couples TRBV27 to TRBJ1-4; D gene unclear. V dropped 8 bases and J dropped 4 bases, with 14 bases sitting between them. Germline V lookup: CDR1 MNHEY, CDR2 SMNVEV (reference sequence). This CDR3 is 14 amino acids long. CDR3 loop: CASRERGLNEKLFF. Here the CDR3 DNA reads TGTGCCAGCCGCGAACGTGGACTTAATGAAAAACTGTTTTTT.

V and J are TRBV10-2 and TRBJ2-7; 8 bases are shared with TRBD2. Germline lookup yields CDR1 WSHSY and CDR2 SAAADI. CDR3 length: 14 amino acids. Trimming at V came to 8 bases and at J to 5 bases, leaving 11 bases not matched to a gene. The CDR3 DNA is TGCGCCAGCGCCGGCGGGGGGAGGGCCGACGAGCAGTACTTC. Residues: CASAGGGRADEQYF.

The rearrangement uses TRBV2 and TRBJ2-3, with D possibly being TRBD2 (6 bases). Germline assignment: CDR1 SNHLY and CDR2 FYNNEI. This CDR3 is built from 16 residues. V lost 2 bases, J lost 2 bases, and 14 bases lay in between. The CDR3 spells CASSESWRGATDTQYF. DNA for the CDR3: TGTGCCAGCAGTGAATCTTGGCGGGGCGCCACAGATACGCAGTATTTT.

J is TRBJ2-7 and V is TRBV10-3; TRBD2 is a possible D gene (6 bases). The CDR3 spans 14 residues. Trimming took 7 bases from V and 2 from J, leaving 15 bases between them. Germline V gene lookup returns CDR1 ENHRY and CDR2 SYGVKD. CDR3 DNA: TGTGCCATCACCGCCGGGACGGGGGCCTACGAGCAGTACTTC. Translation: CAITAGTGAYEQYF.

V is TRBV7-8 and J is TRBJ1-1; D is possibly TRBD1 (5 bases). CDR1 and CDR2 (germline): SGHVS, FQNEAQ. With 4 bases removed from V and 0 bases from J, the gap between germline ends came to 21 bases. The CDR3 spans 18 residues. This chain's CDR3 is CASSSLAERGSLNTEAFF. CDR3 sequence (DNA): TGTGCCAGCAGCTCTCTGGCCGAACGGGGGTCTCTGAACACTGAAGCTTTCTTT.

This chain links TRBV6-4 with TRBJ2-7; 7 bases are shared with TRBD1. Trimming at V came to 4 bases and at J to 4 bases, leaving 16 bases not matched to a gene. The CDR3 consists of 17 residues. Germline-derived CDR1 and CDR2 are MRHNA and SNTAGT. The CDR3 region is CASSVSDRSRLPYEQYF. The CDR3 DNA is TGTGCCAGCAGTGTTTCGGACAGGTCTCGGTTACCTTACGAGCAGTACTTC.

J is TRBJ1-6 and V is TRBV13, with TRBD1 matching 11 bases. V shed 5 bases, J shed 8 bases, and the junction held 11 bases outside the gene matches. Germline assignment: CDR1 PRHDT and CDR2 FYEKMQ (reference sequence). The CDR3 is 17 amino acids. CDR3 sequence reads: CASSAGTGGVYDSPLHF. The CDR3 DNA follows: TGTGCCAGCAGCGCCGGGACAGGGGGGGTTTATGATTCACCCCTCCACTTT. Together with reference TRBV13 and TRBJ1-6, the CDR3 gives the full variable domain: AAGVIQSPRHLIKEKRETATLKCYPIPRHDTVYWYQQGPGQDPQFLISFYEKMQSDKGSIPDRFSAQQFSDYHSELNMSSLELGDSALYFCASSAGTGGVYDSPLHFGNGTRLTVT.

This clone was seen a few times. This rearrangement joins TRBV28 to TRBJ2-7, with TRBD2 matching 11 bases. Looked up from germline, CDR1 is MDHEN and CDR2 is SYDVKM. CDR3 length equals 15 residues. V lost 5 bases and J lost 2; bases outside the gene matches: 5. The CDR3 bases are TGTGCCAGCAGTCCGGGACTAGCGGCTACCTACGAGCAGTACTTC. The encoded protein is CASSPGLAATYEQYF. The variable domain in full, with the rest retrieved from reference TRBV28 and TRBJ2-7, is DVKVTQSSRYLVKRTGEKVFLECVQDMDHENMFWYRQDPGLGLRLIYFSYDVKMKEKGDIPEGYSVSREKKERFSLILESASTNQTSMYLCASSPGLAATYEQYFGPGTRLTVT.

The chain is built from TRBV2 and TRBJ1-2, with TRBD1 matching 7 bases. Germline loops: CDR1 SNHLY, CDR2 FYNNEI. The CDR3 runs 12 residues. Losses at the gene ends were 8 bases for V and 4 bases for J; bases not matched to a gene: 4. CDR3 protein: CASLTGVYGYTF. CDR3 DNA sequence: TGTGCCAGCTTAACAGGGGTCTATGGCTACACCTTC.

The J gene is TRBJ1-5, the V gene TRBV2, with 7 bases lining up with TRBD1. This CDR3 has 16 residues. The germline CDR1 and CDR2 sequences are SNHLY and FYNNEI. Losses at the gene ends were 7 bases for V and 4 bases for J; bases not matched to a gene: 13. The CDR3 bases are TGTGCCAGCACCCGAGAGGGGGCGGACAATAATCAGCCCCAGCATTTT. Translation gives CASTREGADNNQPQHF. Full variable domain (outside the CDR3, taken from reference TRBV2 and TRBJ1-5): EPEVTQTPSHQVTQMGQEVILRCVPISNHLYFYWYRQILGQKVEFLVSFYNNEISEKSEIFDDQFSVERPDGSNFTLKIRSTKLEDSAMYFCASTREGADNNQPQHFGDGTRLSIL.

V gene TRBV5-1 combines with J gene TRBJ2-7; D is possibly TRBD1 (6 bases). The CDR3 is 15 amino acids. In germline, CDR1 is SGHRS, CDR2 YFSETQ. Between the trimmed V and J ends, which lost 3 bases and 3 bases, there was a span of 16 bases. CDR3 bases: TGCGCCAGCAGCTCTTTACAGGGAACCTTCTACGAGCAGTACTTC. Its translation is CASSSLQGTFYEQYF.

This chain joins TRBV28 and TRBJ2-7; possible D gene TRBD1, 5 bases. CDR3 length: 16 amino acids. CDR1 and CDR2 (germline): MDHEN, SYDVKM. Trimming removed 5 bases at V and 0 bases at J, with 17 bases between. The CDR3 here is CASSQPKTGLSYEQYF. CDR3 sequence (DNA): TGTGCCAGCAGTCAACCCAAAACAGGCCTCTCCTACGAGCAGTACTTC.